This TCR beta chain was captured by sequencing in a study of regulatory T cells in long-lasting Graves disease. CDR3-region Arm-PCR and iRepertoire HTBI primers produced the TCR beta libraries. MiXCR was run by TCRdb on the multiplex PCR reads, yielding one entry per CDR3 protein. The sample lists 350,000 to 500,000 distinct CDR3 sequences; 21% were seen once. Time point denoted: persistent/refractory GD, antithyroid drugs over 5 years with positive TRAb. Scientists built the TCR library using RNA that was extracted from PBMCs. CDR1 is MNHEY, CDR2 SVGEGT, per germline. Deletions cut 2 bases from V and 6 bases from J, with 16 bases between. This CDR3 has 15 residues.

The chain couples TRBV6-2 or TRBV6-3 to TRBJ2-5, with D tentatively TRBD2 (6 bases). The sample was peripheral blood mononuclear cells (PBMCs), taken when the disease was refractory, from a patient treated with antithyroid drugs. The sequence was collected from a female donor with Graves disease. This CDR3 is CASSYRDFSRKTQYF. The DNA for the CDR3 is TGTGCCAGCAGTTACCGGGACTTCAGTAGGAAGACCCAGTACTTC.